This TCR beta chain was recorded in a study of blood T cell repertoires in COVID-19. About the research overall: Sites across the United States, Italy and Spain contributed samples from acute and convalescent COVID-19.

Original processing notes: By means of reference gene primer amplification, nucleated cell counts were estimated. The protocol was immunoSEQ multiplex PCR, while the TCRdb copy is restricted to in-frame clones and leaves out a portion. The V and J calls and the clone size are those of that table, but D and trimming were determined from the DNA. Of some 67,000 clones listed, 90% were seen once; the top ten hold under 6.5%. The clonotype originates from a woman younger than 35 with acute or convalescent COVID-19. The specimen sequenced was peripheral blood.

CDR3 bases: TGCGCCAGCAGCCAAGTGTTAGCGGGACTCCAAGAGACCCAGTACTTC. This translates into CASSQVLAGLQETQYF. The chain uses TRBV4-1 and TRBJ2-5; 8 bases agree with TRBD2. With V trimmed by 1 base and J by 1 base, 5 bases remained unmatched. CDR3 length: 16 amino acids. CDR1 and CDR2 from the germline V gene are MGHRA and YSYEKL.